This entry lists 8 T cell receptor beta chains sequenced from one sample in a study of cytomegalovirus exposure and HLA in healthy donors. The protocol was immunoSEQ multiplex PCR, while the TCRdb copy is restricted to in-frame clones and leaves out a portion. The sample shows over 60,000 clones, approximately 95% of them seen only once. Specimen: PBMCs. These receptors came from a man aged 18 to 35 in good health and CMV-seronegative.

This clone appeared once. This sequence joins TRBV7-9 and TRBJ1-1; 7 nucleotides agree with TRBD1. This CDR3 spans 13 amino acids. The V gene end was trimmed by 3 bases and the J gene end by 5 bases; junction bases not matched to a gene: 3. The germline gives CDR1 SEHNR, CDR2 FQNEAQ (reference sequence). In nucleotides, the CDR3 is TGTGCCAGCAGCTTTAGACAGGGTACTGAAGCTTTCTTT. Its protein is CASSFRQGTEAFF.

The chain has TRBV16 and TRBJ1-1; TRBD1 might be the D (6 bases). CDR1 and CDR2 (germline): KGHSY, FQNENV. Trimming took off 0 bases at V and 6 bases at J, with 11 bases between the two ends. This CDR3 spans 14 amino acids. Written as DNA, the CDR3 is TGTGCCAGCAGCCAATCCTCGACAGGCCCTGAAGCTTTCTTT. The encoded protein is CASSQSSTGPEAFF.

This clone was detected once. The chain is built from TRBV27 and TRBJ1-3; TRBD1 matches 7 bases. Trimming removed 6 bases from V and 4 bases from J; junction bases left unmatched: 9. CDR3 length: 15 residues. Germline assignment: CDR1 MNHEY and CDR2 SMNVEV (reference sequence). CDR3 region: CASSHAGGVGNTIYF. In nucleotides, the CDR3 is TGTGCCAGCAGCCATGCAGGGGGAGTGGGAAACACCATATATTTT.

V and J are TRBV19 and TRBJ2-6; 10 bases map to TRBD1. The CDR3 has 20 residues. The V segment lost 3 bases and the J segment 2 bases; nucleotides outside the gene matches: 13. CDR1 LNHDA and CDR2 SQIVND come from the germline V gene (reference sequence). The CDR3 sequence is CASSISGTGDPSPGANVLTF. The CDR3 bases are TGTGCCAGTAGTATCTCCGGGACAGGGGATCCCTCACCTGGGGCCAACGTCCTGACTTTC.

The V call is TRBV10-3, the J call TRBJ2-7; 9 bases fit TRBD2. The CDR3 has 16 residues. CDR1 and CDR2 (germline): ENHRY, SYGVKD. V dropped 0 bases and J dropped 6; count of bases not matched to a gene: 9. In DNA, the CDR3 is TGTGCCATCAGTGAGTCCCCCGCCGGGACTAGCTCCGAGCAGTACTTC. This sequence encodes CAISESPAGTSSEQYF.

This clone appeared once. The chain links TRBV28 to TRBJ2-7; 9 bases are shared with TRBD1. The CDR3 sequence is 15 residues long. The V gene's germline CDR1 is MDHEN and CDR2 SYDVKM. V lost 5 bases and J lost 2; bases outside the gene matches: 7. This chain's CDR3 is CASSNPGQGAYEQYF. In DNA, the CDR3 is TGTGCCAGCAGTAACCCGGGACAGGGCGCCTACGAGCAGTACTTC.

The V gene is TRBV6-5, the J gene TRBJ1-5; perhaps TRBD1 as D (6 bases). Looked up from germline, CDR1 is MNHEY and CDR2 is SVGAGI. This CDR3 region has 13 residues. The V gene lost 7 bases and the J gene lost 7 bases, with 14 bases spanning the gap. The CDR3 sequence is CASTGQPGQPQHF. For the CDR3, the DNA is TGTGCCAGCACCGGACAGCCCGGCCAGCCCCAGCATTTT.

The J gene is TRBJ1-4, the V gene TRBV13, with D uncertain. Trimming shortened V by 6 bases and J by 3 bases, and 11 bases separated the two germline ends. The CDR3 runs to 14 residues. Germline CDR1 is PRHDT and CDR2 is FYEKMQ (reference sequence). CDR3 loop: CASSIRGSNEKLFF. Here the CDR3 DNA reads TGTGCCAGCAGTATAAGAGGCTCTAATGAAAAACTGTTTTTT.